A single sample gave rise to the 16 T cell receptor beta chains below, sequenced in a study of Ad26.COV2.S vaccination and SARS-CoV-2 variants. The treatment is: over 15 received Ad26.COV2.S at low or high dose, single or two shots; about 5 received placebo; per-sample allocation not given. Collection of the samples took place on day 63 after the first injection of vaccine or placebo. Produced via immunoSEQ multiplex PCR; TCRdb's table is partial and in-frame only. Counted here are some 330,000 clones, about nine tenths occurring once; the ten biggest clones make up approximately 5.8%. The input for sequencing was peripheral blood, taken in a trial of Ad26.COV2.S vaccine versus placebo. All receptors come from a person aged 18-60 years who received the Ad26.COV2.S COVID-19 vaccine or a placebo.

This clone was counted a single time. This sequence joins TRBV7-8 and TRBJ1-2; D is unresolved. Germline assignment: CDR1 SGHVS and CDR2 FQNEAQ. The CDR3 length is 16 residues. V was clipped by 5 bases and J by 8 bases, with 24 bases between them. As DNA, the CDR3 is TGTGCCAGCAGCCCGCGAAATCCCCACACTACACTCGGCTACACCTTC. This sequence encodes CASSPRNPHTTLGYTF.

The CDR3 DNA sequence: TGTGCCAGCAGGGGCGCGTTGAGGGGCACTGAAGCTTTCTTT. Its protein is CASRGALRGTEAFF. V and J are TRBV28 and TRBJ1-1; the D gene is possibly TRBD1 (5 bases). In germline, CDR1 is MDHEN, CDR2 SYDVKM. The CDR3 loop spans 14 amino acids. Trimming shortened V by 6 bases and J by 4 bases, and 15 bases separated the two germline ends. Drawing the rest from reference TRBV28 and TRBJ1-1, the complete variable domain is DVKVTQSSRYLVKRTGEKVFLECVQDMDHENMFWYRQDPGLGLRLIYFSYDVKMKEKGDIPEGYSVSREKKERFSLILESASTNQTSMYLCASRGALRGTEAFFGQGTRLTVV.

The rearrangement uses TRBV4-1 and TRBJ2-2; D not resolved. V was clipped by 1 base and J by 0 bases, with 9 bases between them. This CDR3 spans 16 amino acids. The V gene's germline CDR1 is MGHRA and CDR2 YSYEKL. CDR3 sequence reads: CASSQVVDTNTGELFF. For the CDR3, the DNA is TGCGCCAGCAGCCAAGTCGTAGACACGAACACCGGGGAGCTGTTTTTT.

The CDR3 loop reads CATSREQGFNEKLFF. As DNA, the CDR3 is TGTGCCACCAGCCGTGAACAGGGATTTAATGAAAAACTGTTTTTT. V is TRBV15 and J is TRBJ1-4; weak D call: TRBD1 (6 bases). Trimming left V 5 bases short and J 4 bases short, with 14 bases between. The CDR3 loop spans 15 amino acids. Germline loops: CDR1 LNHNV, CDR2 YYDKDF (reference sequence).

A single count supports this clone. The chain uses TRBV4-3 and TRBJ2-1, with 9 bases identical to TRBD1. Per germline, CDR1 LGHNA and CDR2 YSLEER. With 4 bases clipped from V and 4 bases from J, the junction kept 8 bases outside the gene matches. The CDR3 is 16 amino acids. The CDR3 region has the DNA TGCGCCAGCAGCCCGGATCCCGGGACAGGGTACAATGAGCAGTTCTTC. Protein product: CASSPDPGTGYNEQFF.

The V and J genes are TRBV7-8 and TRBJ1-2; TRBD1 aligns across 8 bases. This CDR3 region has 17 residues. The J segment lost 8 bases and the V segment lost 6 bases, leaving 20 bases of the junction unmatched. Germline V lookup: CDR1 SGHVS, CDR2 FQNEAQ. This CDR3 is CASSYPGQAIPVAGYTF. CDR3 nucleotides: TGTGCCAGCAGTTACCCGGGACAGGCAATCCCCGTTGCGGGCTACACCTTC.

CDR3 sequence (DNA): TGTGCCAGCAGCTTGGGGGCCACTGAAGCTTTCTTT. Protein sequence: CASSLGATEAFF. The rearrangement links TRBV7-8 to TRBJ1-1; D is perhaps TRBD1 (6 bases). Germline V gene data show CDR1 as SGHVS and CDR2 as FQNEAQ. There are 12 residues in the CDR3. V was trimmed by 3 bases and J by 4 bases, leaving 6 bases between them.

The chain links TRBV5-6 to TRBJ1-1; no clear D gene. The V end lost 0 bases, the J end lost 0 bases, and 9 bases lay between the germline ends. This CDR3 has 15 amino acids. Germline CDR1 reads SGHDT; CDR2 reads YYEEEE. The CDR3 loop reads CASSLGGGMNTEAFF. Written as DNA, the CDR3 is TGTGCCAGCAGCTTGGGCGGCGGGATGAACACTGAAGCTTTCTTT. The variable domain in full, completed from reference TRBV5-6 and TRBJ1-1, reads DAGVTQSPTHLIKTRGQQVTLRCSPKSGHDTVSWYQQALGQGPQFIFQYYEEEERQRGNFPDRFSGHQFPNYSSELNVNALLLGDSALYLCASSLGGGMNTEAFFGQGTRLTVV.

The rearrangement joins TRBV6-6 to TRBJ1-1; TRBD1 might be the D (6 bases). Germline values: CDR1 MNHNY, CDR2 SVGAGI (reference sequence). Trimming took off 6 bases at V and 1 base at J, with 15 bases between the two ends. The CDR3 is 15 residues long. The CDR3 reads CASSPTDSRNTEAFF. The CDR3 coding sequence is TGTGCCAGCAGCCCCACGGACAGCCGGAACACTGAAGCTTTCTTT.

This rearrangement joins TRBV5-4 to TRBJ2-7; TRBD1 matches 10 bases. The CDR3 contains 12 residues. Trimming removed 5 bases from V and 4 bases from J; junction bases left unmatched: 0. Per the germline V gene, CDR1 is SGHNT and CDR2 is YYREEE (reference sequence). CDR3 in amino acids: CASRGQGYEQYF. CDR3 DNA: TGTGCCAGCAGGGGACAGGGGTACGAGCAGTACTTC. Full variable domain (remainder filled in from reference TRBV5-4 and TRBJ2-7): ETGVTQSPTHLIKTRGQQVTLRCSSQSGHNTVSWYQQALGQGPQFIFQYYREEENGRGNFPPRFSGLQFPNYSSELNVNALELDDSALYLCASRGQGYEQYFGPGTRLTVT.

The chain uses TRBV15 and TRBJ2-1; no clear D. CDR3 length: 14 residues. Germline values: CDR1 LNHNV, CDR2 YYDKDF (reference sequence). With 1 base removed from V and 5 bases from J, the gap between germline ends came to 9 bases. The CDR3: CATSRGGNNNEQFF. Written as DNA, the CDR3 is TGTGCCACCAGCAGAGGGGGTAATAACAATGAGCAGTTCTTC.

The chain links TRBV29-1 to TRBJ2-1, with D maybe TRBD2 (5 bases). The germline V gene encodes CDR1 SQVTM and CDR2 ANQGSEA. Trimming shortened V by 5 bases and J by 2 bases, and 16 bases separated the two germline ends. This CDR3 is 15 amino acids long. The CDR3, as DNA: TGCAGCGTTTACGGACTCGTCGGGGCCTACAATGAGCAGTTCTTC. Translated: CSVYGLVGAYNEQFF.

The chain combines TRBV7-2 with TRBJ2-7, with a weak D call TRBD1 (6 bases). Trimming pared 2 bases from V and 0 bases from J, leaving 11 bases between. The CDR3 runs 15 residues. Germline V lookup: CDR1 SGHTA, CDR2 FQGNSA. The CDR3: CASSLRGLSSYEQYF. DNA for the CDR3: TGTGCCAGCAGCTTAAGGGGGTTAAGCTCCTACGAGCAGTACTTC.

The CDR3 region is CASSPLLAGNYNEQFF. The DNA of the CDR3 is TGTGCCAGCAGTCCACTACTAGCGGGAAACTACAATGAGCAGTTCTTC. J is TRBJ2-1 and V is TRBV6-2 or TRBV6-3, with 10 bases matching TRBD2. J lost 3 bases, V lost 5 bases, and 7 bases had no gene match. The CDR3 consists of 16 residues. Germline lookup yields CDR1 MNHEY and CDR2 SVGEGT.

The chain combines TRBV6-2 or TRBV6-3 with TRBJ1-5, with D possibly matching TRBD1 (6 bases). Looked up from germline, CDR1 is MNHEY and CDR2 is SVGEGT. Trimming took off 0 bases at V and 2 bases at J, with 8 bases between the two ends. This CDR3 is 15 amino acids long. Here the CDR3 reads CASSYSGGGNQPQHF. For the CDR3, the DNA is TGTGCCAGCAGTTACTCAGGGGGAGGCAATCAGCCCCAGCATTTT.

This clone has a handful of counts. This chain links TRBV2 with TRBJ1-3; D gene uncertain. Trimming stripped 6 bases from V and 3 bases from J, with 12 bases between. This CDR3 has 14 residues. The germline gives CDR1 SNHLY, CDR2 FYNNEI. CDR3: CASSTEGIGNTIYF. DNA of the CDR3: TGTGCCAGCAGCACCGAAGGTATTGGAAACACCATATATTTT.